Following are 8 T cell receptor beta chains from one sample sequenced in a study of Ad26.COV2.S vaccination and SARS-CoV-2 variants. The data were produced by immunoSEQ multiplex PCR, yet TCRdb's version contains in-frame clones alone and is incomplete. The top ten hold 9% to 15% of the sample, which has under 550,000 clones, around 90% seen once. Treatment of the sample: some 19 received Ad26.COV2.S at low or high dose, single or two shots; 5 received placebo; per-sample allocation not given. Samples were taken on day 63 after the first vaccine or placebo injection. Sequences were derived from peripheral blood, sampled in a trial of Ad26.COV2.S vaccine versus placebo. The receptors were gathered from a person aged 18-60 years who received the Ad26.COV2.S COVID-19 vaccine or a placebo.

The genes are TRBV27 and TRBJ2-7; TRBD2 matches at 9 bases. From germline, CDR1 is MNHEY and CDR2 SMNVEV (reference sequence). CDR3 size: 14 residues. The trim removed 3 bases at V and 13 bases at J, leaving 13 bases unmatched. The CDR3 protein is CASSFSGSPLKLYF. CDR3 nucleotide sequence: TGTGCCAGCAGTTTTAGCGGGAGCCCCCTAAAACTATACTTC.

V and J are TRBV6-6 and TRBJ2-7; D is perhaps TRBD2 (6 bases). This CDR3 has 14 amino acids. CDR1 MNHNY and CDR2 SVGAGI come from the germline V gene (reference sequence). V lost 10 bases and J 0 bases, leaving 16 bases between the germline ends. The DNA of the CDR3 is TGTGCCACCAGCCTCGGAGGGAGCTCCTACGAGCAGTACTTC. This encodes CATSLGGSSYEQYF.

The V call is TRBV4-1, the J call TRBJ2-7; a weak D match, TRBD1 (6 bases). V was cut by 4 bases and J by 1 base, with 17 bases left in between. Looked up from germline, CDR1 is MGHRA and CDR2 is YSYEKL. This CDR3 has 16 residues. The CDR3 region is CASSRIQGLRSYEQYF. Here the CDR3 DNA reads TGCGCCAGCAGCCGCATACAGGGTCTTCGGTCCTACGAGCAGTACTTC.

V and J are TRBV9 and TRBJ1-5; D is possibly TRBD1 (6 bases). The CDR3 spans 14 residues. Trimming took 2 bases from V and 12 from J, leaving 18 bases between them. Germline-derived CDR1 and CDR2 are SGDLS and YYNGEE. CDR3 sequence: CASSVLPDGGVQHF. The CDR3 coding sequence is TGTGCCAGCAGCGTTCTCCCGGACGGGGGCGTCCAGCATTTT.

The V and J genes are TRBV11-2 and TRBJ2-3; D might be TRBD2 (5 bases). V dropped 5 bases and J dropped 3 bases, with 15 bases sitting between them. CDR3 size: 15 residues. Germline CDR1 and CDR2: SGHAT and FQNNGV. CDR3 sequence reads: CASSALAGRTDTQYF. In nucleotides, the CDR3 is TGTGCCAGCAGCGCCTTGGCGGGCAGGACAGATACGCAGTATTTT.

The V gene is TRBV5-8, the J gene TRBJ2-3, with D unresolved. V was pared by 1 base and J by 6 bases, with 9 bases between. The V gene's germline CDR1 is SGHTS and CDR2 YDEGEE. CDR3 length equals 13 residues. CDR3 protein: CASSLSLRDTQYF. The CDR3, as DNA: TGTGCCAGCAGCTTGAGTTTACGGGATACGCAGTATTTT.

The rearrangement links TRBV6-6 to TRBJ1-6; D call uncertain. Germline assignment: CDR1 MNHNY and CDR2 SVGAGI (reference sequence). CDR3 length: 17 residues. Between the trimmed V and J ends, which lost 5 bases and 0 bases, there was a span of 14 bases. The CDR3 region is CASSPGSMSSYNSPLHF. CDR3 bases: TGTGCCAGCAGTCCCGGGAGTATGAGCTCCTATAATTCACCCCTCCACTTT.

This clone was observed a few times. V is TRBV7-3 and J is TRBJ2-3, with a weak D call TRBD2 (5 bases). Trimming shortened V by 0 bases and J by 1 base, and 5 bases separated the two germline ends. Germline CDR1 and CDR2: SGHTA and FQGTGA. The CDR3 length is 14 residues. For the CDR3, the DNA is TGTGCCAGCAGCTTAACTAGCGGCACAGATACGCAGTATTTT. It translates to CASSLTSGTDTQYF. Combining the CDR3 with reference TRBV7-3 and TRBJ2-3 gives the whole variable domain GAGVSQTPSNKVTEKGKYVELRCDPISGHTALYWYRQSLGQGPEFLIYFQGTGAADDSGLPNDRFFAVRPEGSVSTLKIQRTERGDSAVYLCASSLTSGTDTQYFGPGTRLTVL.